Detailed here is one T cell receptor (beta chain). Its cognate antigen is unknown. Amplified regions were TCR beta CDR3 sequences from RNA transcripts. First-round RT-PCR targeting the TCR CDR3 was performed with the HTBI primer set. TCRdb used MiXCR to reprocess the multiplex PCR reads, holding one entry per CDR3 protein. The sample has a few hundred thousand distinct CDR3 sequences, 12% to 15% seen once. This specimen belongs to a study of T cells in Graves' hyperthyroidism and ophthalmopathy. For the study at large: Peripheral blood was acquired at first diagnosis, ahead of any therapy whatsoever. Regarding the study as a whole: A median about 6.2 months before onset, the model predicted ophthalmopathy.

Germline values: CDR1 LNHDA, CDR2 SQIVND (reference sequence). Trimming left V 5 bases short and J 7 bases short, with 18 bases between. CDR3 length equals 15 residues. Diagnoses were made from clinical symptoms, serum measures (thyroxine and TRAb), thyroid ultrasound and orbital computed tomography. The PBMCs were sourced from fresh peripheral blood (about 9.7 ml). This sequence was found in a woman aged 60 to 75 with Graves' ophthalmopathy. Specimen: blood. The chain recombines TRBV19 with TRBJ1-5; perhaps TRBD1 as D (5 bases). The chain's CDR3 is CASSPEWGGWQPQHF. CDR3 DNA: TGTGCCAGTAGTCCCGAGTGGGGGGGATGGCAGCCCCAGCATTTT.